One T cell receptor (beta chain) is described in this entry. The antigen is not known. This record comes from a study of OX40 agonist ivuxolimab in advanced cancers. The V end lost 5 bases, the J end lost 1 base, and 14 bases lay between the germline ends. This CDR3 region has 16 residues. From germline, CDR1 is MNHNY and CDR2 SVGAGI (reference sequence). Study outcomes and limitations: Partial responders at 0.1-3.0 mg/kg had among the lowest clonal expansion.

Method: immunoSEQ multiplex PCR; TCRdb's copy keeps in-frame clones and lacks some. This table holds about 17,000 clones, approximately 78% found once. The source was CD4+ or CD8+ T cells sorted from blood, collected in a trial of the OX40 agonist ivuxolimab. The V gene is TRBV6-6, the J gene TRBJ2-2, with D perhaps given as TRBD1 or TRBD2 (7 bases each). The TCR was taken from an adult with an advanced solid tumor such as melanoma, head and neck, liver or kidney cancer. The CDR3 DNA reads TGTGCCAGCAGTCTCTCAGGGGGGGAGAACACCGGGGAGCTGTTTTTT. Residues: CASSLSGGENTGELFF.